This T cell receptor beta chain was identified in a study of cytotoxic CD8 clonotypes in ibrutinib-treated CLL. This table comes from immunoSEQ multiplex PCR, and its TCRdb copy is limited to in-frame clones, with some not included. The sample consists of some 170,000 clones, 70% to 90% of them appearing once. Between the trimmed V and J ends, which lost 3 bases and 6 bases, there was a span of 12 bases. Germline CDR1 is PRHDT and CDR2 is FYEKMQ (reference sequence). This CDR3 has 14 residues. The source of this sequence is a human donor with chronic lymphocytic leukemia. V and J are TRBV13 and TRBJ1-5, with D tentatively TRBD1 (6 bases). The sample here was PBMCs, taken at disease progression, from a patient treated with ibrutinib. CDR3 sequence: CASSLMGAGQPQHF. CDR3 DNA sequence: TGTGCCAGCAGCTTGATGGGGGCGGGTCAGCCCCAGCATTTT.